The clone carrying this T cell receptor beta chain was detected only a few times. Its antigen is not known. V shed 0 bases, J shed 3 bases, and the junction held 5 bases outside the gene matches. The germline CDR1 and CDR2 sequences are ENHRY and SYGVKD. The CDR3 runs to 16 residues. Assay: immunoSEQ multiplex PCR; the TCRdb copy retains only in-frame clones and omits some. The data hold approximately 2,800 clones, with more than 20% observed a single time. This sample was included in a study of sequential checkpoint blockade in melanoma. Across the whole study: Maintenance nivolumab came after either treatment sequence.

Treatment described: randomized to nivolumab then ipilimumab (arm A) or the reverse (arm B). Study results and caveats: In arm A, pretreatment tumor clonality was associated with response.

The sample was tumor tissue (inferred from file names), taken from a patient given nivolumab and ipilimumab in sequence. V and J are TRBV10-3 and TRBJ1-2, with 9 bases matching TRBD1. This sequence was found in a human donor with melanoma. The CDR3 protein is CAISESGDRVDYGYTF. CDR3 bases: TGTGCCATCAGTGAGTCGGGGGACAGGGTCGACTATGGCTACACCTTC.